This T cell receptor beta chain was identified in a study of memory B cells and T cells in multiple sclerosis. After stimulus-free culture, autoproliferating CFSE-dim and non-proliferating CFSE-high T cells were sequenced separately. 5x10^7 CFSE-labeled PBMCs were cultured around 7 days unstimulated, then replicate wells were pooled. For this clone: Its antigen is not known.

Profiled with immunoSEQ multiplex PCR; TCRdb holds only in-frame clones, not every one. The table records around 50,000 clones, roughly four fifths of them present only once. This TCR derives from a human donor with multiple sclerosis. The sample comprised PBMCs from blood kept in culture.

For the CDR3, the DNA is TGTGCCAGCAGCTTATCCCCTCGCTATGGCTACACCTTC. Translation: CASSLSPRYGYTF. V gene TRBV7-2 combines with J gene TRBJ1-2; D unresolved. CDR1 SGHTA and CDR2 FQGNSA come from the germline V gene. The length of the CDR3 is 13 residues. V gave up 2 bases and J gave up 4 bases, with 8 bases separating them.